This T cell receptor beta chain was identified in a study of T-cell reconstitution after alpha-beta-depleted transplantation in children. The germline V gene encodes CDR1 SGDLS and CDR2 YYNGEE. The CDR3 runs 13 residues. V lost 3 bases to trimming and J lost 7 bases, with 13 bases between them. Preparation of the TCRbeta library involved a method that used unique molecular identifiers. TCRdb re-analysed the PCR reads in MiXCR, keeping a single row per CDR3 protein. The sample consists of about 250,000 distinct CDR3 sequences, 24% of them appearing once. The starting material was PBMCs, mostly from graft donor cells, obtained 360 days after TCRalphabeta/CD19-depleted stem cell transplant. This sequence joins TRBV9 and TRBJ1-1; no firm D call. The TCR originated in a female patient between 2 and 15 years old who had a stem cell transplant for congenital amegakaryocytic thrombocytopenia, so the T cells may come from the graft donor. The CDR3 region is CASSGGSMSEAFF. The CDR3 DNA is TGTGCCAGCAGCGGAGGCTCCATGAGTGAAGCTTTCTTT. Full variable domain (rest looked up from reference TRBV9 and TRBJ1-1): DSGVTQTPKHLITATGQRVTLRCSPRSGDLSVYWYQQSLDQGLQFLIQYYNGEERAKGNILERFSAQQFPDLHSELNLSSLELGDSALYFCASSGGSMSEAFFGQGTRLTVV.